This entry is about one TCR beta chain. TCRdb keeps only in-frame clones here, not all; method: immunoSEQ multiplex PCR. The sample records around 380,000 clones, more than 70% being singletons. Grouping used clinical history reported by participants in a survey and questionnaire. This sample was included in a study of blood T cell repertoires in COVID-19. Trimming pared 4 bases from V and 0 bases from J, leaving 11 bases between. This CDR3 comprises 14 residues. The germline gives CDR1 SGHRS, CDR2 YFSETQ. J is TRBJ2-7 and V is TRBV5-1, with TRBD1 as a possible D gene (6 bases). This receptor was taken from a man aged 30 to 39 who had recovered from COVID-19. Sequencing was done on a sample of PBMCs or T cells enriched from blood (not recorded which). The CDR3 protein is CASSRDRSSYEQYF. CDR3 DNA sequence: TGCGCCAGCAGCAGAGACAGGAGCTCCTACGAGCAGTACTTC.